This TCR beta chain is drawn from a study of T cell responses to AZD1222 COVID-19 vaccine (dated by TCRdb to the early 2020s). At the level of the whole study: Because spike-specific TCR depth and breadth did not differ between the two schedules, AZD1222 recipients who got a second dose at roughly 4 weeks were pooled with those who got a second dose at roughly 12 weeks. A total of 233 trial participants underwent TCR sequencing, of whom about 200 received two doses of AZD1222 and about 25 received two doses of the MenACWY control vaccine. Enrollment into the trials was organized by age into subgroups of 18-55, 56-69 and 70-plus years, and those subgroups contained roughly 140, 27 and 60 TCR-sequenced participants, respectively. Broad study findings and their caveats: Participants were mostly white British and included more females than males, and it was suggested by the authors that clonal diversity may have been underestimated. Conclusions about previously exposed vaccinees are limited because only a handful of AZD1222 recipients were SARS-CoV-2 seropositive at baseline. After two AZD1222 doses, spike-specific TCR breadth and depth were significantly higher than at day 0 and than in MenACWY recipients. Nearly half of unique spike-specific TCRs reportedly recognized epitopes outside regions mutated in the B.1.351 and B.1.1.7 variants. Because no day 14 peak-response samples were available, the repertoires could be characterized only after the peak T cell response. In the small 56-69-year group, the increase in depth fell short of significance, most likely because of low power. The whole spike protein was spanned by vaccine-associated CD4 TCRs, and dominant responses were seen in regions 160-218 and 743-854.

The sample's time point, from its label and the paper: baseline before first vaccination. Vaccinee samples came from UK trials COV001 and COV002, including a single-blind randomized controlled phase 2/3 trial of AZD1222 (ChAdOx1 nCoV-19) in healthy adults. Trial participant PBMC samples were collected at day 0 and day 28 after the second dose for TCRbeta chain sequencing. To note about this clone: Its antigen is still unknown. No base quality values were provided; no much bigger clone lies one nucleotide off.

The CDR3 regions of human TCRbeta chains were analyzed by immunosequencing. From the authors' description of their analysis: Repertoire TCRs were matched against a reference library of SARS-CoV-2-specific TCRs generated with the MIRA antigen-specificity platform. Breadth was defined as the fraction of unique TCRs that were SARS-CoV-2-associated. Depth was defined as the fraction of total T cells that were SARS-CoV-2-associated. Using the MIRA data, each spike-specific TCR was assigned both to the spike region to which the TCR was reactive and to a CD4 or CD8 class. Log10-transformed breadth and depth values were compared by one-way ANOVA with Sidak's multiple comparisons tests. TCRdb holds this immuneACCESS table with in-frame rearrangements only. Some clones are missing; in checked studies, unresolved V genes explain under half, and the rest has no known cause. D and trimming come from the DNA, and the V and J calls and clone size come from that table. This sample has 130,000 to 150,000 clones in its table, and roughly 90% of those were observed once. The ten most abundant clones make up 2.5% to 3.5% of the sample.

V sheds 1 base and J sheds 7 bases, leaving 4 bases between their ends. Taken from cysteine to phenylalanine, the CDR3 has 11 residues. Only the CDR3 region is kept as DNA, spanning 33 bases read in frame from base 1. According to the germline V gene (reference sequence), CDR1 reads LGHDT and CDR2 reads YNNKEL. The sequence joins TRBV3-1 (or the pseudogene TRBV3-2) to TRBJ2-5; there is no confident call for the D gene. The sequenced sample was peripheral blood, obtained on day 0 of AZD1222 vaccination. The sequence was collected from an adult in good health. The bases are TGTGCCAGCAGCCAAGTGGTGACCCAGTACTTC. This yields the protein CASSQVVTQYF.